Shown below are 27 T cell receptor beta chains from a single sample sequenced in a study of blood T cell repertoires in COVID-19. The table came from immunoSEQ multiplex PCR; TCRdb's copy has only in-frame clones and leaves some out. The repertoire includes more than 95,000 clones, about nine tenths of them detected once, and roughly 2% sits in the top ten. What was sequenced was peripheral blood. The receptor set was obtained from a human donor with active COVID-19. The donor label of this sample is uncertain.

This chain links TRBV9 with TRBJ1-1, with TRBD1 matching over 7 bases. Germline V CDR1 and CDR2: SGDLS, YYNGEE. The CDR3 is 13 amino acids. V lost 4 bases to trimming and J lost 5 bases; unmatched junction nucleotides: 5. CDR3 amino acids: CASSSPGGTEAFF. For the CDR3, the DNA is TGTGCCAGCAGCTCCCCAGGGGGAACTGAAGCTTTCTTT. The full variable domain, in which reference TRBV9 and TRBJ1-1 provide the parts outside the CDR3, is DSGVTQTPKHLITATGQRVTLRCSPRSGDLSVYWYQQSLDQGLQFLIQYYNGEERAKGNILERFSAQQFPDLHSELNLSSLELGDSALYFCASSSPGGTEAFFGQGTRLTVV.

The chain links TRBV4-1 to TRBJ1-1; D possibly corresponds to TRBD1 (5 bases). Per the germline V gene, CDR1 is MGHRA and CDR2 is YSYEKL. The CDR3 has 15 residues. Trimming removed 4 bases from V and 1 base from J, with 13 bases in between. Here the CDR3 reads CASSPPWGENTEAFF. The DNA of the CDR3 is TGCGCCAGCAGCCCTCCCTGGGGGGAGAACACTGAAGCTTTCTTT.

There are a few counts of this clone. V is TRBV7-9 and J is TRBJ2-3; D gene unclear. This CDR3 has 12 residues. The germline CDR1 and CDR2 sequences are SEHNR and FQNEAQ (reference sequence). V was shortened by 1 base and J by 10 bases, with 9 bases between the two germline ends. CDR3 in amino acids: CASSLDSQAQYF. The CDR3, as DNA: TGTGCCAGCAGCTTAGATAGCCAAGCGCAGTATTTT. Variable domain in full (rest from reference TRBV7-9 and TRBJ2-3): DTGVSQNPRHKITKRGQNVTFRCDPISEHNRLYWYRQTLGQGPEFLTYFQNEAQLEKSRLLSDRFSAERPKGSFSTLEIQRTEQGDSAMYLCASSLDSQAQYFGPGTRLTVL.

The chain combines TRBV28 with TRBJ1-1; possibly TRBD1 for D (6 bases). Germline CDR1 reads MDHEN; CDR2 reads SYDVKM. The V gene lost 6 bases and the J gene lost 0 bases, with 11 bases spanning the gap. The CDR3 has 14 amino acids. The CDR3 reads CASRPAGVNTEAFF. CDR3 in DNA: TGTGCCAGCAGACCCGCAGGGGTGAACACTGAAGCTTTCTTT.

The genes are TRBV7-9 and TRBJ1-2, with 9 bases that match TRBD1. Trimming cost V 8 bases and J 8 bases; bases outside gene matches: 6. This CDR3 contains 12 residues. Germline CDR1 is SEHNR and CDR2 is FQNEAQ (reference sequence). The CDR3 here is CASRRDRVGYTF. CDR3 sequence (DNA): TGTGCCAGCCGCCGGGACAGGGTAGGCTACACCTTC.

This chain links TRBV7-2 with TRBJ1-2; D unresolved. Germline lookup yields CDR1 SGHTA and CDR2 FQGNSA. Trimming stripped 4 bases from V and 4 bases from J, with 10 bases between. This CDR3 is 13 amino acids long. The CDR3 bases are TGTGCCAGCAGCTCTGAGAATCCCTATGGCTACACCTTC. Its protein product is CASSSENPYGYTF.

The chain uses TRBV5-6 and TRBJ1-1, with 8 bases aligning to TRBD1. This CDR3 region has 18 residues. From germline, CDR1 is SGHDT and CDR2 YYEEEE. V lost 5 bases and J lost 0; bases outside the gene matches: 15. The CDR3 here is CASRPLRTGMSLNTEAFF. The CDR3 DNA sequence: TGTGCCAGCAGACCACTTCGGACAGGGATGTCTTTGAACACTGAAGCTTTCTTT.

The chain is built from TRBV5-1 and TRBJ1-1, with 10 bases lining up with TRBD1. J lost 4 bases, V lost 4 bases, and 4 bases had no gene match. Germline CDR1 and CDR2: SGHRS and YFSETQ. This CDR3 is built from 14 residues. CDR3 in amino acids: CASSTGQGGTEAFF. The CDR3 DNA is TGCGCCAGCAGCACCGGACAGGGGGGCACTGAAGCTTTCTTT.

The chain carries TRBV6-2 or TRBV6-3 and TRBJ1-5; D is unclear. Germline CDR1 and CDR2: MNHEY and SVGEGT. This CDR3 has 13 amino acids. V was cut by 2 bases and J by 6 bases, with 8 bases left in between. CDR3 region: CASSYANGQPQHF. CDR3 DNA: TGTGCCAGCAGTTACGCGAACGGTCAGCCCCAGCATTTT.

The rearrangement links TRBV19 to TRBJ2-3, with TRBD2 as a possible D gene (5 bases). Trimming took off 3 bases at V and 0 bases at J, with 10 bases between the two ends. The germline V gene has CDR1 LNHDA and CDR2 SQIVND (reference sequence). The CDR3 runs 15 residues. The CDR3 bases are TGTGCCAGTAGTATCGGACTTACTAGCACAGATACGCAGTATTTT. Amino acids: CASSIGLTSTDTQYF. Based on the CDR3 plus reference TRBV19 and TRBJ2-3, the full variable domain is DGGITQSPKYLFRKEGQNVTLSCEQNLNHDAMYWYRQDPGQGLRLIYYSQIVNDFQKGDIAEGYSVSREKKESFPLTVTSAQKNPTAFYLCASSIGLTSTDTQYFGPGTRLTVL.

The V and J genes are TRBV21-1 and TRBJ1-2; no check of the table's D call, TRBD1, against the DNA was made. TRBV21-1 corresponds to a pseudogene. This CDR3 spans 16 amino acids. In nucleotides, the CDR3 is TGTGCCAGCAGCAATAACCACCGACAGGGTTCGTCCGACTACACCTTC. Protein: CASSNNHRQGSSDYTF.

This clone was seen once. V gene TRBV5-4 combines with J gene TRBJ2-3, with a tentative D call TRBD2 (6 bases). V dropped 4 bases and J dropped 6 bases, with 15 bases sitting between them. The CDR3 is 14 amino acids. Germline V gene lookup returns CDR1 SGHNT and CDR2 YYREEE (reference sequence). The CDR3, as DNA: TGTGCCAGCAGCGGACGACTAGATAAGGATACGCAGTATTTT. Translation: CASSGRLDKDTQYF.

The genes are TRBV9 and TRBJ2-7; 8 bases match TRBD1. V shed 3 bases and J 2 bases; nucleotides not matched to a gene: 7. Per the germline V gene, CDR1 is SGDLS and CDR2 is YYNGEE. This CDR3 contains 15 residues. CDR3 sequence (DNA): TGTGCCAGCAGCGCCCACAGGGGGTCCACCTACGAGCAGTACTTC. Translation: CASSAHRGSTYEQYF.

This chain connects TRBV7-3 to TRBJ2-7; 9 nucleotides line up with TRBD1. The CDR3 is 15 amino acids. The germline gives CDR1 SGHTA, CDR2 FQGTGA. Trimming took 5 bases from V and 4 from J; bases not matched to a gene: 9. DNA of the CDR3: TGTGCCAGCAGCCCCGGGACAGGGTCGTGGTACGAGCAGTACTTC. This encodes CASSPGTGSWYEQYF. Supplemented by reference TRBV7-3 and TRBJ2-7, the full variable domain reads GAGVSQTPSNKVTEKGKYVELRCDPISGHTALYWYRQSLGQGPEFLIYFQGTGAADDSGLPNDRFFAVRPEGSVSTLKIQRTERGDSAVYLCASSPGTGSWYEQYFGPGTRLTVT.

V is TRBV5-4 and J is TRBJ2-6; 9 positions match TRBD1. The CDR3 is 17 amino acids. The trim removed 3 bases at V and 2 bases at J, leaving 6 bases unmatched. CDR1 SGHNT and CDR2 YYREEE come from the germline V gene (reference sequence). As DNA, the CDR3 is TGTGCCAGCAGCTGGGGACAGGGATCGGCTGGGGCCAACGTCCTGACTTTC. This encodes CASSWGQGSAGANVLTF.

The chain combines TRBV4-2 with TRBJ1-2; 9 bases are shared with TRBD1. CDR3 length: 16 amino acids. CDR1 LGHNA and CDR2 YNFKEQ come from the germline V gene. V dropped 4 bases and J dropped 3; count of bases not matched to a gene: 9. CDR3 DNA: TGTGCCAGCAGCCTCTACAGGGGGCGCGGAGACTATGGCTACACCTTC. Protein: CASSLYRGRGDYGYTF.

This chain joins TRBV5-4 and TRBJ2-5, with D unclear. From germline, CDR1 is SGHNT and CDR2 YYREEE (reference sequence). The CDR3 has 15 residues. Trimming took off 4 bases at V and 2 bases at J, with 15 bases between the two ends. CDR3 DNA: TGTGCCAGCAGCCGTGCAGAATTTCCTCAAGAGACCCAGTACTTC. Translating gives CASSRAEFPQETQYF.

This CDR3 is CSASNRQGTYEQYF. In nucleotides, the CDR3 is TGCAGTGCTAGTAATCGGCAGGGCACCTACGAGCAGTACTTC. The chain combines TRBV20-1 with TRBJ2-7; a weak D match, TRBD1 (5 bases). Per the germline V gene, CDR1 is DFQATT and CDR2 is SNEGSKA (reference sequence). The V gene lost 3 bases and the J gene lost 2 bases, with 14 bases spanning the gap. The CDR3 contains 14 residues.

Worth noting for this clone: The sample has other DNA sequences that encode this CDR3 too. The chain carries TRBV18 and TRBJ2-5; the D is unclear. This CDR3 has 12 amino acids. The V end was cut by 6 bases, the J end by 0 bases, with 5 bases between. Germline V gene lookup returns CDR1 KGHSH and CDR2 LQKENI. CDR3 DNA: TGTGCCAGCTCTCCGTACCAAGAGACCCAGTACTTC. Its translation is CASSPYQETQYF.

The DNA for the CDR3 is TGTGCCAGCAGCGTAGCATCAGGGATGAACACTGAAGCTTTCTTT. This sequence encodes CASSVASGMNTEAFF. V is TRBV9 and J is TRBJ1-1, with D perhaps matching TRBD1 (5 bases). Trimming shortened V by 0 bases and J by 0 bases, and 9 bases separated the two germline ends. Looked up from germline, CDR1 is SGDLS and CDR2 is YYNGEE. This CDR3 has 15 residues.

The chain has TRBV18 and TRBJ2-4; D call uncertain. V dropped 0 bases and J dropped 5 bases, with 11 bases sitting between them. CDR1 and CDR2 (germline): KGHSH, LQKENI. CDR3 length: 15 residues. DNA of the CDR3: TGTGCCAGCTCACCACCCAATTCAGGCCAAAACATTCAGTACTTC. The encoded protein is CASSPPNSGQNIQYF.

The sample holds a few counts of this clone. This chain links TRBV11-2 with TRBJ2-1; TRBD1 might be the D (6 bases). The V gene's germline CDR1 is SGHAT and CDR2 FQNNGV. The CDR3 runs 17 residues. V lost 5 bases and J lost 0, with 17 bases in between. CDR3 loop: CASSIPGHLSSYNEQFF. CDR3 DNA: TGTGCCAGCAGCATCCCGGGACATCTAAGCTCCTACAATGAGCAGTTCTTC.

The J gene is TRBJ2-1, the V gene TRBV6-6, with TRBD1 as a possible D gene (6 bases). The CDR3 extends over 16 amino acids. Trimming removed 2 bases from V and 5 bases from J, with 16 bases in between. Per the germline V gene, CDR1 is MNHNY and CDR2 is SVGAGI (reference sequence). CDR3 residues: CASSYARWTEDNEQFF. The CDR3 DNA follows: TGTGCCAGCAGTTACGCGAGATGGACAGAAGACAATGAGCAGTTCTTC.

This chain connects TRBV18 to TRBJ2-7; 10 bases map to TRBD1. This CDR3 has 15 residues. The V segment lost 6 bases and the J segment 4 bases; nucleotides outside the gene matches: 9. Germline lookup yields CDR1 KGHSH and CDR2 LQKENI. This chain's CDR3 is CASSPSGGQGYEQYF. In nucleotides, the CDR3 is TGTGCCAGCTCGCCCTCGGGGGGACAGGGGTACGAGCAGTACTTC. The full variable domain, in which reference TRBV18 and TRBJ2-7 provide the parts outside the CDR3, is NAGVMQNPRHLVRRRGQEARLRCSPMKGHSHVYWYRQLPEEGLKFMVYLQKENIIDESGMPKERFSAEFPKEGPSILRIQQVVRGDSAAYFCASSPSGGQGYEQYFGPGTRLTVT.

This chain uses TRBV15 with TRBJ2-7, with 7 bases identical to TRBD1. With V trimmed by 0 bases and J by 13 bases, 12 bases remained unmatched. The CDR3 spans 14 residues. Germline V gives CDR1 LNHNV, CDR2 YYDKDF (reference sequence). For the CDR3, the DNA is TGTGCCACCAGCAGAGATGCGAGGGACAGACGCCTTTACTTC. It codes for CATSRDARDRRLYF.

The DNA of the CDR3 is TGCAGTGCTAGTTCTAGCGGGGGGGGCGAGCAGTACTTC. Amino acid sequence: CSASSSGGGEQYF. The genes are TRBV20-1 and TRBJ2-7, with 12 bases lining up with TRBD2. Germline trimming cut 3 bases from V and 6 bases from J; bases unmatched to any gene: 3. Looked up from germline, CDR1 is DFQATT and CDR2 is SNEGSKA (reference sequence). This CDR3 has 13 amino acids.

The rearrangement joins TRBV18 to TRBJ1-1; 9 nucleotides line up with TRBD1. In germline, CDR1 is KGHSH, CDR2 LQKENI. Trimming cost V 3 bases and J 5 bases; bases outside gene matches: 4. There are 14 residues in the CDR3. The CDR3 sequence: CASSPDRGVTEAFF. CDR3 coding DNA: TGTGCCAGCTCACCCGACAGGGGGGTGACTGAAGCTTTCTTT.